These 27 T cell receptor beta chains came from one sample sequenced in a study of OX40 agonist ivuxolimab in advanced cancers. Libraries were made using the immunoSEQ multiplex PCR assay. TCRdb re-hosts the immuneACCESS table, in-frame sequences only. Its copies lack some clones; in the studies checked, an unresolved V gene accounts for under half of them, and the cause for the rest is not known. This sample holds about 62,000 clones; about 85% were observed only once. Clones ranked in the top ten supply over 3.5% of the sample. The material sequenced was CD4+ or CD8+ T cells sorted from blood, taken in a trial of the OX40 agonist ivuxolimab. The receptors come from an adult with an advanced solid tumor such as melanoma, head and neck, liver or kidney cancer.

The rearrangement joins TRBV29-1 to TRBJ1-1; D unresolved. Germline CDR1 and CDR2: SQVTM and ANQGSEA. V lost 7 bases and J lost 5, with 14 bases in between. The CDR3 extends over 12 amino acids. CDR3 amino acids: CSADPPGTEAFF. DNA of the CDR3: TGCAGCGCCGATCCCCCTGGAACTGAAGCTTTCTTT.

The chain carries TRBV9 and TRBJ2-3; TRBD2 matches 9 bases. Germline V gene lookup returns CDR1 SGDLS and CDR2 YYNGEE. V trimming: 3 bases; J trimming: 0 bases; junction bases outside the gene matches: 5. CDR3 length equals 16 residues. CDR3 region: CASSALAGLSTDTQYF. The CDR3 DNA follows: TGTGCCAGCAGCGCCCTAGCGGGACTCAGCACAGATACGCAGTATTTT.

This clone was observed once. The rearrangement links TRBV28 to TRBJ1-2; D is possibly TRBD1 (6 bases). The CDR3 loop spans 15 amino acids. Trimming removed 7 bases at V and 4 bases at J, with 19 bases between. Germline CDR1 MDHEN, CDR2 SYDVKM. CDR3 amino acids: CASTAPGTSSYGYTF. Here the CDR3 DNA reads TGTGCCAGCACCGCTCCGGGGACAAGCAGCTATGGCTACACCTTC.

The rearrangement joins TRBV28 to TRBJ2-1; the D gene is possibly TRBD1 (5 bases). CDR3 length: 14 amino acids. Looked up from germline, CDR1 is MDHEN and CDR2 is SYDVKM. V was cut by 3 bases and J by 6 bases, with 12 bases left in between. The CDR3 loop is CASSFQGEANEQFF. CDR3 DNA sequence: TGTGCCAGCAGTTTTCAGGGTGAGGCCAATGAGCAGTTCTTC.

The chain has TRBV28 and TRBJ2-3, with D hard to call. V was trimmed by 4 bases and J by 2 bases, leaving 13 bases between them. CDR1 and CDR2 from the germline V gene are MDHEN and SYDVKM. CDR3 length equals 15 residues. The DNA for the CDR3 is TGTGCCAGCAGTTGGGGAACATGGGACACAGATACGCAGTATTTT. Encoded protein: CASSWGTWDTDTQYF. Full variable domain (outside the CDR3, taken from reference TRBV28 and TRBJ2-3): DVKVTQSSRYLVKRTGEKVFLECVQDMDHENMFWYRQDPGLGLRLIYFSYDVKMKEKGDIPEGYSVSREKKERFSLILESASTNQTSMYLCASSWGTWDTDTQYFGPGTRLTVL.

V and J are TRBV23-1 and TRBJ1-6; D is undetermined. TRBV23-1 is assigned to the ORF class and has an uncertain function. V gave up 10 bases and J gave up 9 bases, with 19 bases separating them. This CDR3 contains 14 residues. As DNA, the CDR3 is TGCGCCATAATCAAGACGGGAGATACTTCACCCCTCCACTTT. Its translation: CAIIKTGDTSPLHF.

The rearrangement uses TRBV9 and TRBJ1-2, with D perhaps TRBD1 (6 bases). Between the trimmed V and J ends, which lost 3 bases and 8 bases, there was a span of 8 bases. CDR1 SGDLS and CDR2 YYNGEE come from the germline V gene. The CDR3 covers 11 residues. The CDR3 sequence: CASSARGGYTF. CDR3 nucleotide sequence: TGTGCCAGCAGCGCCAGGGGCGGCTACACCTTC.

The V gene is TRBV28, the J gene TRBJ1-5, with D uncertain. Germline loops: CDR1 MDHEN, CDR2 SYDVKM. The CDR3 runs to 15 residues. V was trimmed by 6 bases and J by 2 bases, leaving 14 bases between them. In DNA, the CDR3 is TGTGCCAGCAGCCTCCGGGTTGGGGGCAATCAGCCCCAGCATTTT. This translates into CASSLRVGGNQPQHF.

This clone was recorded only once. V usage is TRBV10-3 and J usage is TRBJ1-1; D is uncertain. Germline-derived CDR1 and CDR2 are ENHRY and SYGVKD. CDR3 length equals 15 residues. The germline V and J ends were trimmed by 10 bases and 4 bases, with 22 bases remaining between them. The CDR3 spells CATMAAGGAGTEAFF. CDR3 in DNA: TGTGCCACGATGGCGGCAGGCGGAGCGGGCACTGAAGCTTTCTTT.

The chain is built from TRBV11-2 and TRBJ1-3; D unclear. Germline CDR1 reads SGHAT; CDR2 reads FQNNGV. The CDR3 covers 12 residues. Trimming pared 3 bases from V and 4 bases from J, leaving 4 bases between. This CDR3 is CASSFRGNTIYF. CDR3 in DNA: TGTGCCAGCAGCTTTCGCGGAAACACCATATATTTT.

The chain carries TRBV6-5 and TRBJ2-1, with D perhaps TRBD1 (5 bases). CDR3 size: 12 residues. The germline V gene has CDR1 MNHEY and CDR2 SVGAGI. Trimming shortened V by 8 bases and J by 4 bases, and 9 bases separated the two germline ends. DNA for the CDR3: TGTGCCAGCGGTGGGGCGTACAATGAGCAGTTCTTC. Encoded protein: CASGGAYNEQFF.

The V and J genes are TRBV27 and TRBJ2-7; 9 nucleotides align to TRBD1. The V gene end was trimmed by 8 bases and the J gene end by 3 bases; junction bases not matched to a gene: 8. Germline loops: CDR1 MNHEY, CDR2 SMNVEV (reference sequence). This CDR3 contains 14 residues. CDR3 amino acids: CASRAQGAGYEQYF. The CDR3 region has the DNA TGTGCCAGCCGGGCACAGGGGGCGGGCTACGAGCAGTACTTC.

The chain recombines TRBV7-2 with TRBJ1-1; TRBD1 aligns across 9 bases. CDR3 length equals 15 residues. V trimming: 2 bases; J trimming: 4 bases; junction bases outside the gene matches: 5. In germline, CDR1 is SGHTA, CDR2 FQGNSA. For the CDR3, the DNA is TGTGCCAGCAGCTTATATGGGACAGGGACCACTGAAGCTTTCTTT. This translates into CASSLYGTGTTEAFF.

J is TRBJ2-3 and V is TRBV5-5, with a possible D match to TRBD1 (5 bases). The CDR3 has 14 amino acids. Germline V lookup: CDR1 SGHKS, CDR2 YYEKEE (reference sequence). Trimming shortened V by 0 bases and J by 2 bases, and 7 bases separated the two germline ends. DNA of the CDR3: TGTGCCAGCAGCTTGGAGGGGATCACAGATACGCAGTATTTT. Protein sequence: CASSLEGITDTQYF.

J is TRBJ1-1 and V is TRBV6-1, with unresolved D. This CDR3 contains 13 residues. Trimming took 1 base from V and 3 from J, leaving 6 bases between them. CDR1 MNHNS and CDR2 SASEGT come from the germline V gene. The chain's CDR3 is CASSEGGDTEAFF. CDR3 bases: TGTGCCAGCAGTGAAGGGGGAGACACTGAAGCTTTCTTT.

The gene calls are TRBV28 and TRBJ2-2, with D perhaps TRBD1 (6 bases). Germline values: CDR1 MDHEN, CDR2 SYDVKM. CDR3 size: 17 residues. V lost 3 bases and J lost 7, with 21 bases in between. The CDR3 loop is CASSFSSGSGAIGELFF. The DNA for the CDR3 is TGTGCCAGCAGTTTCTCCTCAGGGTCAGGGGCAATCGGGGAGCTGTTTTTT.

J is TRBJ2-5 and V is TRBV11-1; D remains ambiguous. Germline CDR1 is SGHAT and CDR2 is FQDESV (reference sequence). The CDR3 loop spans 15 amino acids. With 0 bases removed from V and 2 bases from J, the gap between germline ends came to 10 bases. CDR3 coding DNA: TGTGCCAGCAGCTTAGCGAGAGGCTCACAAGAGACCCAGTACTTC. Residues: CASSLARGSQETQYF.

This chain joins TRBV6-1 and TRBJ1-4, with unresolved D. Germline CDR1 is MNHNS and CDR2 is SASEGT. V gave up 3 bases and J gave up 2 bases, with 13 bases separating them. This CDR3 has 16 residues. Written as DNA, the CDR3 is TGTGCCAGCAGTGAGATTGGAGGGCCTACTAATGAAAAACTGTTTTTT. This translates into CASSEIGGPTNEKLFF.

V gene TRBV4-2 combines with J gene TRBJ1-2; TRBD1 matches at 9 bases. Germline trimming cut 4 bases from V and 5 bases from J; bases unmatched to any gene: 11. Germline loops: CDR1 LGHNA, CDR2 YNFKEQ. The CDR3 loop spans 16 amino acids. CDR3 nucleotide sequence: TGTGCCAGCAGCCTCACCCAGCCGACAGGGGGTTATGGCTACACCTTC. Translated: CASSLTQPTGGYGYTF.

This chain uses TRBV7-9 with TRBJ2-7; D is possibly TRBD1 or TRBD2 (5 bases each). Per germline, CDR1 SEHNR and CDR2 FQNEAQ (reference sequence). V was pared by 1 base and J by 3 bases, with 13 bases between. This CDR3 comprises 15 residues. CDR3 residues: CASSLVLGDGYEQYF. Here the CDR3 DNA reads TGTGCCAGCAGCTTAGTGTTGGGGGACGGCTACGAGCAGTACTTC.

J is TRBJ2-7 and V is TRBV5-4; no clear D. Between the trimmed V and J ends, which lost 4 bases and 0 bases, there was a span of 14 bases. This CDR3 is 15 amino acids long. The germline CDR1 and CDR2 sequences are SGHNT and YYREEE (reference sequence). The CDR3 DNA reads TGTGCCAGCAGCGCTCCGTCGGATAGCTCCTACGAGCAGTACTTC. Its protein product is CASSAPSDSSYEQYF.

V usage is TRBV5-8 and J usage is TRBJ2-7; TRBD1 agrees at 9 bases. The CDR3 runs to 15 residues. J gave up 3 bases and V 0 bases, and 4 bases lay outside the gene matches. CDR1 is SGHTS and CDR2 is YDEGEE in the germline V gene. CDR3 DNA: TGTGCCAGCAGCTTGGGGGACAGGGTGGACTACGAGCAGTACTTC. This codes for CASSLGDRVDYEQYF.

This chain's CDR3 is CASSQSGRGETQYF. The CDR3 DNA sequence: TGCGCCAGCAGCCAGAGCGGGAGGGGTGAGACCCAGTACTTC. V and J are TRBV5-1 and TRBJ2-5, with 10 nucleotides matching TRBD2. V trimming: 4 bases; J trimming: 5 bases; junction bases outside the gene matches: 5. CDR3 size: 14 residues. The V gene's germline CDR1 is SGHRS and CDR2 YFSETQ. Together with reference TRBV5-1 and TRBJ2-5, the CDR3 gives the full variable domain: KAGVTQTPRYLIKTRGQQVTLSCSPISGHRSVSWYQQTPGQGLQFLFEYFSETQRNKGNFPGRFSGRQFSNSRSEMNVSTLELGDSALYLCASSQSGRGETQYFGPGTRLLVL.

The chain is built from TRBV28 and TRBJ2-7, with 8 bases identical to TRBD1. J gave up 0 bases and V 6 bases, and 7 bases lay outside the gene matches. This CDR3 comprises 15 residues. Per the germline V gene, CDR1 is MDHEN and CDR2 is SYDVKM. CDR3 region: CASSSGTGASYEQYF. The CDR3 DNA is TGTGCCAGCAGCTCCGGGACAGGAGCCTCCTACGAGCAGTACTTC.

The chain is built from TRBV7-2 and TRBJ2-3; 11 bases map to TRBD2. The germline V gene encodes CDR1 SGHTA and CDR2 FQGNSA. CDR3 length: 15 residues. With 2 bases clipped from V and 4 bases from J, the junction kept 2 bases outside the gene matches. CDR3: CASSLTSGGSDTQYF. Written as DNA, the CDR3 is TGTGCCAGCAGCTTAACTAGCGGGGGCTCAGATACGCAGTATTTT.

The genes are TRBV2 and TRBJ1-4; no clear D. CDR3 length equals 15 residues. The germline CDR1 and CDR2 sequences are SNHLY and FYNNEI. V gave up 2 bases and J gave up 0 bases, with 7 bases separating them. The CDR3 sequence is CASSELEATNEKLFF. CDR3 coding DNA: TGTGCCAGCAGTGAACTGGAGGCAACTAATGAAAAACTGTTTTTT.

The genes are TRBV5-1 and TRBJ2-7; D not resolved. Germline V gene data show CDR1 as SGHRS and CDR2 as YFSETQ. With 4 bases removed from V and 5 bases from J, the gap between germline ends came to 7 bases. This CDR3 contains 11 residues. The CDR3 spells CASSAGNEQYF. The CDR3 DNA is TGCGCCAGCAGCGCTGGGAACGAGCAGTACTTC.